Listed here are 28 T cell receptor beta chains from one sample, sequenced in a study of cytomegalovirus exposure and HLA in healthy donors. The PCR used 60 Vbeta and 13 Jbeta primers. Clones were read by immunoSEQ multiplex PCR, and TCRdb kept only the in-frame ones, dropping some. The table includes about 130,000 clones, 70% to 85% detected once. The material sequenced was PBMCs. Receptors were obtained from a man in his forties or fifties in good health and CMV-seropositive.

This chain uses TRBV15 with TRBJ2-3; 12 nucleotides line up with TRBD2. V gave up 1 base and J gave up 6 bases; unmatched junction bases: 5. The CDR3 extends over 16 amino acids. In germline, CDR1 is LNHNV, CDR2 YYDKDF (reference sequence). This CDR3 is CATSRVLLAGGDTQYF. As DNA, the CDR3 is TGTGCCACCAGCAGAGTCCTACTAGCGGGAGGCGATACGCAGTATTTT.

V usage is TRBV28 and J usage is TRBJ1-2, with D perhaps matching TRBD1 (5 bases). Per the germline V gene, CDR1 is MDHEN and CDR2 is SYDVKM. V was shortened by 3 bases and J by 1 base, with 15 bases between the two germline ends. This CDR3 is 16 amino acids long. The CDR3: CASSFSTGGLNYGYTF. CDR3 nucleotide sequence: TGTGCCAGCAGTTTTTCAACGGGGGGACTTAACTATGGCTACACCTTC.

The chain has TRBV5-1 and TRBJ2-5; the D gene is possibly TRBD1 (5 bases). CDR1 and CDR2 (germline): SGHRS, YFSETQ. The CDR3 covers 14 residues. Trimming removed 5 bases from V and 1 base from J, with 12 bases in between. CDR3 in amino acids: CASRSDRAQETQYF. The CDR3 coding sequence is TGCGCCAGCAGGTCTGACAGAGCCCAAGAGACCCAGTACTTC.

The chain couples TRBV4-1 to TRBJ2-1; 13 bases fit TRBD2. Germline assignment: CDR1 MGHRA and CDR2 YSYEKL. Unmatched junction bases numbered 15, after V lost 3 bases and J lost 7 bases. This CDR3 comprises 19 residues. CDR3 sequence (DNA): TGCGCCAGCAGCCACGGGGAACTAGCGGGAGGGCCGGGTTGGAATGAGCAGTTCTTC. As protein: CASSHGELAGGPGWNEQFF.

V usage is TRBV18 and J usage is TRBJ1-5, with D maybe TRBD1 (6 bases). Germline lookup yields CDR1 KGHSH and CDR2 LQKENI. This CDR3 is built from 15 residues. Trimming took off 3 bases at V and 4 bases at J, with 13 bases between the two ends. As DNA, the CDR3 is TGTGCCAGCTCACCGGCGAGGACAGTTAATCAGCCCCAGCATTTT. This gives the protein CASSPARTVNQPQHF.

This chain links TRBV10-3 with TRBJ1-2; 8 bases are shared with TRBD1. Germline CDR1 ENHRY, CDR2 SYGVKD. The V and J ends lost 7 bases and 2 bases, in that order; junction bases with no gene match: 6. This CDR3 has 14 amino acids. The CDR3 protein is CAIKSTGENYGYTF. DNA for the CDR3: TGTGCCATCAAGTCGACAGGGGAGAACTATGGCTACACCTTC.

The rearrangement joins TRBV27 to TRBJ2-1; tentative D call: TRBD1 (8 bases). V gave up 8 bases and J gave up 8 bases, with 19 bases separating them. CDR1 and CDR2 (germline): MNHEY, SMNVEV (reference sequence). This CDR3 comprises 14 residues. The CDR3 protein is CASPLQGGAYEQFF. The DNA for the CDR3 is TGTGCCAGCCCCCTACAGGGGGGGGCCTATGAGCAGTTCTTC.

This chain connects TRBV11-3 to TRBJ2-2; D gene unclear. Trimming cost V 6 bases and J 5 bases, with 13 bases left between them. Germline-derived CDR1 and CDR2 are SGHNT and YENEEA. The CDR3 length is 14 residues. Here the CDR3 DNA reads TGTGCCAGCAGTTCACTGGCCGGGACCGGGGAGCTGTTTTTT. Encoded protein: CASSSLAGTGELFF.

The chain couples TRBV27 to TRBJ2-7; 7 bases agree with TRBD1. V lost 5 bases and J lost 2; bases outside the gene matches: 0. Germline CDR1 reads MNHEY; CDR2 reads SMNVEV (reference sequence). The CDR3 has 12 amino acids. CDR3 loop: CASSTGAYEQYF. In DNA, the CDR3 is TGTGCCAGCAGTACAGGGGCCTACGAGCAGTACTTC.

The J gene is TRBJ1-1, the V gene TRBV6-1, with D maybe TRBD1 (6 bases). CDR1 is MNHNS, CDR2 SASEGT, per germline. Trimming shortened V by 9 bases and J by 7 bases, and 15 bases separated the two germline ends. The CDR3 totals 12 residues. The CDR3 region is CARGTPGREAFF. CDR3 DNA sequence: TGTGCCAGAGGGACACCGGGACGTGAAGCTTTCTTT.

This chain links TRBV18 with TRBJ2-3; TRBD1 aligns across 10 bases. Germline trimming cut 6 bases from V and 6 bases from J; bases unmatched to any gene: 9. The CDR3 is 15 amino acids. Germline V gene sequence: CDR1 KGHSH, CDR2 LQKENI. The CDR3 is CASSPGQGEYDTQYF. The CDR3 DNA sequence: TGTGCCAGCTCCCCAGGACAGGGGGAATATGATACGCAGTATTTT.

The table lists this clone with a count of one. As DNA, the CDR3 is TGTGCCAGCAGCCCCCGGTTTGGGCAATCTGAGCAGTTCTTC. Translating it yields CASSPRFGQSEQFF. The gene calls are TRBV14 and TRBJ2-1; D not resolved. This CDR3 is built from 14 residues. CDR1 is SGHDN, CDR2 FVKESK, per germline. V dropped 4 bases and J dropped 9 bases, with 16 bases sitting between them.

The DNA of the CDR3 is TGCAGCGTTCGGATACAACGACAGAGCACTGAAGCTTTCTTT. This gives the protein CSVRIQRQSTEAFF. The rearrangement joins TRBV29-1 to TRBJ1-1; TRBD1 is a possible D gene (5 bases). The CDR3 covers 14 residues. V lost 5 bases and J 4 bases, leaving 17 bases between the germline ends. Germline V gene lookup returns CDR1 SQVTM and CDR2 ANQGSEA.

The V call is TRBV5-1, the J call TRBJ2-7; no firm D call. Germline V CDR1 and CDR2: SGHRS, YFSETQ. This CDR3 is 13 amino acids long. V gave up 6 bases and J gave up 2 bases, with 12 bases separating them. Written as DNA, the CDR3 is TGCGCCAGCAAGGAGCGAGAGGCCTACGAGCAGTACTTC. Residues: CASKEREAYEQYF.

The chain links TRBV7-2 to TRBJ1-1, with TRBD1 as a possible D gene (6 bases). The CDR3 has 15 residues. Germline V gives CDR1 SGHTA, CDR2 FQGNSA. Deletions cut 3 bases from V and 2 bases from J, with 13 bases between. DNA of the CDR3: TGTGCCAGCAGCTTTGCAGGGGCTTCTAACACTGAAGCTTTCTTT. This codes for CASSFAGASNTEAFF. The full variable domain, with the rest looked up from reference TRBV7-2 and TRBJ1-1, is GAGVSQSPSNKVTEKGKDVELRCDPISGHTALYWYRQSLGQGLEFLIYFQGNSAPDKSGLPSDRFSAERTGGSVSTLTIQRTQQEDSAVYLCASSFAGASNTEAFFGQGTRLTVV.

This clone was counted a single time. The chain joins TRBV2 to TRBJ1-1; 7 bases are shared with TRBD1. This CDR3 spans 14 amino acids. From germline, CDR1 is SNHLY and CDR2 FYNNEI. J lost 10 bases, V lost 6 bases, and 14 bases had no gene match. As DNA, the CDR3 is TGTGCCAGCAGATCCGGGACAGAAACGCTTACAGCTTTCTTT. Translating it yields CASRSGTETLTAFF.

This chain connects TRBV5-4 to TRBJ1-1, with D unresolved. CDR1 is SGHNT and CDR2 is YYREEE in the germline V gene (reference sequence). V gave up 0 bases and J gave up 6 bases, with 9 bases separating them. CDR3 length equals 13 residues. CDR3 sequence (DNA): TGTGCCAGCAGCTTGGAGAGGAAACCTGAAGCTTTCTTT. Translated, it gives CASSLERKPEAFF.

The chain links TRBV6-1 to TRBJ1-2; perhaps TRBD1 as D (5 bases). From germline, CDR1 is MNHNS and CDR2 SASEGT. The CDR3 has 12 amino acids. Trimming left V 6 bases short and J 6 bases short, with 11 bases between. The CDR3 DNA reads as TGTGCCAGCAGATCAGGGTACAATGGCTACACCTTC. Translation: CASRSGYNGYTF.

J is TRBJ1-1 and V is TRBV12-2. TRBV12-2 is a known pseudogene. The CDR3 runs 15 residues. The CDR3 region has the DNA TGTGCAAGTCGCCTACCCCGGGACTGGAACACTGAAGCTTTCTTT. Translated, it gives CASRLPRDWNTEAFF.

The chain links TRBV5-4 to TRBJ2-5; TRBD1 is a possible D gene (5 bases). V lost 2 bases and J lost 2, with 10 bases in between. The CDR3 length is 14 residues. Germline CDR1 is SGHNT and CDR2 is YYREEE (reference sequence). CDR3 protein: CASSFLGAQETQYF. In DNA, the CDR3 is TGTGCCAGCAGCTTCCTAGGGGCTCAAGAGACCCAGTACTTC.

V gene TRBV7-9 combines with J gene TRBJ1-2; D ambiguous. Germline CDR1 and CDR2: SEHNR and FQNEAQ (reference sequence). CDR3 length equals 13 residues. With 1 base removed from V and 4 bases from J, the gap between germline ends came to 7 bases. DNA for the CDR3: TGTGCCAGCAGCTTAGGGGCCCCCTATGGCTACACCTTC. This codes for CASSLGAPYGYTF. The full variable domain, with the rest looked up from reference TRBV7-9 and TRBJ1-2, is DTGVSQNPRHKITKRGQNVTFRCDPISEHNRLYWYRQTLGQGPEFLTYFQNEAQLEKSRLLSDRFSAERPKGSFSTLEIQRTEQGDSAMYLCASSLGAPYGYTFGSGTRLTVV.

The rearrangement uses TRBV29-1 and TRBJ2-5; 11 bases fit TRBD1. Germline CDR1 is SQVTM and CDR2 is ANQGSEA. This CDR3 is built from 14 residues. Germline trimming cut 4 bases from V and 6 bases from J; bases unmatched to any gene: 7. In DNA form, the CDR3 reads TGCAGCGTTGTCCGGACAGGGGGCTCGAAGACCCAGTACTTC. Translating gives CSVVRTGGSKTQYF. Based on the CDR3 plus reference TRBV29-1 and TRBJ2-5, the full variable domain is SAVISQKPSRDICQRGTSLTIQCQVDSQVTMMFWYRQQPGQSLTLIATANQGSEATYESGFVIDKFPISRPNLTFSTLTVSNMSPEDSSIYLCSVVRTGGSKTQYFGPGTRLLVL.

This chain joins TRBV30 and TRBJ2-1; 8 nucleotides line up with TRBD2. J was trimmed by 4 bases and V by 7 bases; bases with no gene match: 6. Germline values: CDR1 GTSNPN, CDR2 SVGIG (reference sequence). The CDR3 runs to 13 residues. The CDR3 loop reads CAFPGLEYNEQFF. CDR3 DNA sequence: TGTGCCTTCCCGGGACTAGAATACAATGAGCAGTTCTTC. The full variable domain, rest sourced from reference TRBV30 and TRBJ2-1, is SQTIHQWPATLVQPVGSPLSLECTVEGTSNPNLYWYRQAAGRGLQLLFYSVGIGQISSEVPQNLSASRPQDRQFILSSKKLLLSDSGFYLCAFPGLEYNEQFFGPGTRLTVL.

This clone appeared a few times. The CDR3 protein is CATSTLTYNSPLHF. The CDR3 DNA is TGTGCCACCAGCACCTTAACCTATAATTCACCCCTCCACTTT. The V call is TRBV15, the J call TRBJ1-6, with unresolved D. Trimming removed 4 bases from V and 2 bases from J, with 6 bases in between. Germline assignment: CDR1 LNHNV and CDR2 YYDKDF (reference sequence). CDR3 length: 14 amino acids.

The chain couples TRBV6-4 to TRBJ2-2, with 9 bases matching TRBD1. V shed 7 bases and J 4 bases; nucleotides not matched to a gene: 4. CDR3 length: 14 amino acids. Germline V gene sequence: CDR1 MRHNA, CDR2 SNTAGT. The CDR3 here is CASKQGAGTGELFF. CDR3 nucleotides: TGTGCCAGCAAACAGGGGGCTGGCACCGGGGAGCTGTTTTTT.

The chain uses TRBV5-5 and TRBJ1-2; the D is unclear. V was pared by 2 bases and J by 8 bases, with 16 bases between. The CDR3 runs to 14 residues. Germline CDR1 reads SGHKS; CDR2 reads YYEKEE (reference sequence). The CDR3 DNA follows: TGTGCCAGCAGCTTCCGAGGGAGCGGAGAAGGCTACACCTTC. Translating it yields CASSFRGSGEGYTF.

V and J are TRBV6-5 and TRBJ2-7; tentatively, D is TRBD1 (6 bases). Trimming pared 6 bases from V and 4 bases from J, leaving 19 bases between. Germline values: CDR1 MNHEY, CDR2 SVGAGI. CDR3 size: 15 residues. CDR3 in amino acids: CASSTTGNELYEQYF. The CDR3 DNA is TGTGCCAGCAGCACGACAGGAAACGAACTTTACGAGCAGTACTTC.

The chain carries TRBV4-2 and TRBJ2-1; TRBD2 matches at 10 bases. CDR3 size: 15 residues. V shed 3 bases, J shed 6 bases, and the junction held 5 bases outside the gene matches. Germline assignment: CDR1 LGHNA and CDR2 YNFKEQ. Here the CDR3 DNA reads TGTGCCAGCAGCCAGGCTAGCGGGAGCTCCAATGAGCAGTTCTTC. This encodes CASSQASGSSNEQFF.